A single sample is the source of the 9 T cell receptor beta chains below, sequenced in a study of blood T cell repertoires in COVID-19. TCRdb's table, derived via immunoSEQ multiplex PCR, lists solely in-frame clones and lacks some. The profile shows 450,000 or so clones, around 89% of them singletons. Sequencing was carried out using peripheral blood. All receptors come from a middle-aged woman with COVID-19, enrolled during active disease.

The chain joins TRBV28 to TRBJ2-7; the match to TRBD1 covers 8 bases. The CDR3 consists of 14 residues. The trim removed 6 bases at V and 1 base at J, leaving 5 bases unmatched. Germline V gives CDR1 MDHEN, CDR2 SYDVKM. The CDR3 sequence: CASSGTGVSYEQYF. Written as DNA, the CDR3 is TGTGCCAGCAGCGGGACAGGTGTTTCCTACGAGCAGTACTTC.

The chain uses TRBV7-6 and TRBJ1-5; tentatively, D is TRBD1 (5 bases). In germline, CDR1 is SGHVS, CDR2 FNYEAQ. This CDR3 is 15 amino acids long. Trimming shortened V by 0 bases and J by 4 bases, and 10 bases separated the two germline ends. The CDR3 bases are TGTGCCAGCAGCTTAGCGGCAGGGTGGAATCAGCCCCAGCATTTT. The encoded protein is CASSLAAGWNQPQHF.

The chain joins TRBV27 to TRBJ1-4, with TRBD1 matching 11 bases. After removal of 6 bases from V and 7 bases from J, the junction contained 10 bases not matched to a gene. Germline V gene data show CDR1 as MNHEY and CDR2 as SMNVEV (reference sequence). This CDR3 has 16 amino acids. CDR3 sequence (DNA): TGTGCCAGCAGGGGCCTGGACAGGGGGCGGAGTGAAAAACTGTTTTTT. It yields the protein CASRGLDRGRSEKLFF.

The chain uses TRBV10-3 and TRBJ1-2; 8 bases agree with TRBD1. Looked up from germline, CDR1 is ENHRY and CDR2 is SYGVKD. V was pared by 3 bases and J by 5 bases, with 11 bases of the junction left unmatched. The CDR3 covers 16 residues. CDR3 residues: CAISDGTGVLKYGYTF. DNA for the CDR3: TGTGCCATCAGTGATGGGACAGGCGTGCTTAAGTATGGCTACACCTTC.

The rearrangement joins TRBV14 to TRBJ1-1, with D possibly matching TRBD1 (6 bases). CDR1 and CDR2 from the germline V gene are SGHDN and FVKESK. Trimming took off 3 bases at V and 8 bases at J, with 13 bases between the two ends. The CDR3 runs to 13 residues. CDR3 DNA: TGTGCCAGCAGCCATTTTCAGGGGCTCGAAGCTTTCTTT. This sequence encodes CASSHFQGLEAFF. The full variable domain, completed using reference TRBV14 and TRBJ1-1, is EAGVTQFPSHSVIEKGQTVTLRCDPISGHDNLYWYRRVMGKEIKFLLHFVKESKQDESGMPNNRFLAERTGGTYSTLKVQPAELEDSGVYFCASSHFQGLEAFFGQGTRLTVV.

The CDR3: CASSDIPLLTGGRTEAFF. In DNA form, the CDR3 reads TGTGCCAGCAGCGATATCCCCTTACTGACAGGGGGGAGGACTGAAGCTTTCTTT. The chain couples TRBV7-2 to TRBJ1-1; 9 bases line up with TRBD1. The germline V gene has CDR1 SGHTA and CDR2 FQGNSA. CDR3 size: 18 residues. The J segment lost 5 bases and the V segment lost 5 bases, leaving 18 bases of the junction unmatched.

The rearrangement joins TRBV7-9 to TRBJ1-1; TRBD1 might be the D (5 bases). Germline V gives CDR1 SEHNR, CDR2 FQNEAQ (reference sequence). The CDR3 extends over 14 amino acids. V was trimmed by 5 bases and J by 1 base, leaving 11 bases between them. The CDR3 protein is CASSASTGNTEAFF. The CDR3 bases are TGTGCCAGCAGCGCTTCTACAGGGAACACTGAAGCTTTCTTT.

This clone was seen a few times. This chain connects TRBV10-3 to TRBJ1-1; 7 bases align to TRBD1. V lost 4 bases, J lost 5 bases, and 7 bases stayed unmatched. CDR1 is ENHRY, CDR2 SYGVKD, per germline. The length of the CDR3 is 14 residues. The CDR3 loop reads CAISVYRGTTEAFF. The CDR3 nucleotides read TGTGCCATCAGTGTTTACAGGGGAACGACTGAAGCTTTCTTT.

The V and J genes are TRBV19 and TRBJ2-7; D call uncertain. V was cut by 4 bases and J by 0 bases, with 7 bases left in between. Germline V gene data show CDR1 as LNHDA and CDR2 as SQIVND (reference sequence). The CDR3 covers 13 residues. CDR3 nucleotide sequence: TGTGCCAGTAGTACCGACAACTCCTACGAGCAGTACTTC. Residues: CASSTDNSYEQYF.